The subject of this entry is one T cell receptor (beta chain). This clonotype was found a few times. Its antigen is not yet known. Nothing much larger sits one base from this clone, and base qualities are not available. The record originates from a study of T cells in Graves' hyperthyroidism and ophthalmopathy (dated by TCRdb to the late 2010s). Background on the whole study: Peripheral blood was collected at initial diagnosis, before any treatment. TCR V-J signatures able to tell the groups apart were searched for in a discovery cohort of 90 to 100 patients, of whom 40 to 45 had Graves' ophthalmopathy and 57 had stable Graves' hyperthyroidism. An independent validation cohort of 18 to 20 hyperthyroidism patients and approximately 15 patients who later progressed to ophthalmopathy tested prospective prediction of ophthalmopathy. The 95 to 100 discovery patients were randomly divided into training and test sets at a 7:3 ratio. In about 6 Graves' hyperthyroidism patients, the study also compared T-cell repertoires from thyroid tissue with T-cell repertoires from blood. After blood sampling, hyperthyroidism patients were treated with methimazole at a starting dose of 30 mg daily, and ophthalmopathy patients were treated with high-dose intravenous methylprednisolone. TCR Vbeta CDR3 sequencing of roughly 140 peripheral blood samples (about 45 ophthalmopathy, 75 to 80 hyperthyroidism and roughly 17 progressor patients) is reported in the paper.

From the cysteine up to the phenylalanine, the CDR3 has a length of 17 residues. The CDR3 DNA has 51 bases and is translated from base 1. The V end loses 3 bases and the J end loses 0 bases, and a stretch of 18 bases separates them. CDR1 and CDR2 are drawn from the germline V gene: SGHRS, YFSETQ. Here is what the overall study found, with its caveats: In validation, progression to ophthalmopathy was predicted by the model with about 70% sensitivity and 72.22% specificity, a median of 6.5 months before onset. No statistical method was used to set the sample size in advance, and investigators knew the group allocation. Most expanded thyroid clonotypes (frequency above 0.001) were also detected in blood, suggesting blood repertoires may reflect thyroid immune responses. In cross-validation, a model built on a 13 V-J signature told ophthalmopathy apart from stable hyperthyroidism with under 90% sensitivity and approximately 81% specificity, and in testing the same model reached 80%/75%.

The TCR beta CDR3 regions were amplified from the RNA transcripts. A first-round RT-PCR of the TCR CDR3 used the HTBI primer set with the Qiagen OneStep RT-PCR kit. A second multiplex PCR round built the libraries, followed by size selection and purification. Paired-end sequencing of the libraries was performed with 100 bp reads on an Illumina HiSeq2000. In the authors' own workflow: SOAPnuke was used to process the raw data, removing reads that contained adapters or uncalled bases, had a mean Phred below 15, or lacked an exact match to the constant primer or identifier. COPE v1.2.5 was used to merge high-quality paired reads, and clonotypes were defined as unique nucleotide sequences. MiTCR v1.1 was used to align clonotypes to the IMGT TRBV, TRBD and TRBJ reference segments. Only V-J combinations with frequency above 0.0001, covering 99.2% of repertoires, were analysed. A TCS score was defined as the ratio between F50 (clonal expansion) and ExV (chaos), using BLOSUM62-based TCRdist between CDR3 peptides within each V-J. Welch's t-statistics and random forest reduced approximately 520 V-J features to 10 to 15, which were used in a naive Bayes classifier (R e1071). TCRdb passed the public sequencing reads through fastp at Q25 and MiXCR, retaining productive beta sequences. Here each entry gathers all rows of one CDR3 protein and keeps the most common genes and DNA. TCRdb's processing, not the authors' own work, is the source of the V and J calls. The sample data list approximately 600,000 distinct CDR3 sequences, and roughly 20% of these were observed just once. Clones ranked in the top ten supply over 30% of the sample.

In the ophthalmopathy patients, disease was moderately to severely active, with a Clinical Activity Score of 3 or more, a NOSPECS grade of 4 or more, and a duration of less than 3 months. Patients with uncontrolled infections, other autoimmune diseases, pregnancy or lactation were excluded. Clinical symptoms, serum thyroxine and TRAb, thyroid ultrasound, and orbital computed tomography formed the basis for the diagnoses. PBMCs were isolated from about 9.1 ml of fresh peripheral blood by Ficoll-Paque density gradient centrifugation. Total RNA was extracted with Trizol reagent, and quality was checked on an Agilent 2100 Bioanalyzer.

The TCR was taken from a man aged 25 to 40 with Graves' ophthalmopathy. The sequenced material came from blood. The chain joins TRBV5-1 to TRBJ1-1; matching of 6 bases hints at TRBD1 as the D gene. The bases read TGCGCCAGCAGCTATAACCCCAGGGGATCGATGAACACTGAAGCTTTCTTT. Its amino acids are CASSYNPRGSMNTEAFF. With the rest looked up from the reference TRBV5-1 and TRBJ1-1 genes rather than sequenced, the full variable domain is KAGVTQTPRYLIKTRGQQVTLSCSPISGHRSVSWYQQTPGQGLQFLFEYFSETQRNKGNFPGRFSGRQFSNSRSEMNVSTLELGDSALYLCASSYNPRGSMNTEAFFGQGTRLTVV.